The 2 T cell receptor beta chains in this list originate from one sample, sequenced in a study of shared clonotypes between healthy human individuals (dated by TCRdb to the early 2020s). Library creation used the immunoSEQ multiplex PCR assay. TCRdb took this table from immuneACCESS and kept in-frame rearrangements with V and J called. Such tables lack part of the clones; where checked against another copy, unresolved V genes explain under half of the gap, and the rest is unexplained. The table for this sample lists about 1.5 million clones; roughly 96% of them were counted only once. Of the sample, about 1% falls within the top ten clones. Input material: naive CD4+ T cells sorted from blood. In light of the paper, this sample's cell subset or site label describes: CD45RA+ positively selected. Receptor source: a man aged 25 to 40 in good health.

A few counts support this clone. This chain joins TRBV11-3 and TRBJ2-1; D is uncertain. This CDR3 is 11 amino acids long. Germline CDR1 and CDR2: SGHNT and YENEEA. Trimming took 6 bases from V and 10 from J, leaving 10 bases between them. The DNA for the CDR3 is TGTGCCAGCAGTCTGTCCGGGGAGCAGTTCTTC. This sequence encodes CASSLSGEQFF.

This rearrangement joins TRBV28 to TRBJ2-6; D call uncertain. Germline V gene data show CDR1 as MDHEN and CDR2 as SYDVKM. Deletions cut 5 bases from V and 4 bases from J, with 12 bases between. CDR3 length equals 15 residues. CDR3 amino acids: CASSPSRVGANVLTF. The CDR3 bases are TGTGCCAGCAGTCCCTCTAGGGTGGGGGCCAACGTCCTGACTTTC.